Sequencing of this TCR beta chain was carried out in a study of naive and memory T cell subsets. With respect to this clonotype: What it binds is not known.

V was trimmed by 3 bases and J by 6 bases, leaving 11 bases between them. The CDR3 extends over 13 amino acids. Germline CDR1 reads MNHEY; CDR2 reads SVGEGT. The study's findings and limits: A few larger clonotypes appeared in naive repertoires, especially CD8, possibly memory cells re-expressing CD45RA.

Two oligonucleotides, mixed equimolar, formed the beta constant-region primer covering TRBC1 and TRBC2. Four rounds of PCR amplified the ligated cDNA using nested alpha and beta constant-region primers plus SP2. Using its own MiXCR run on the UMI-ligation and nested PCR reads, TCRdb lists one record per CDR3 protein. The data contain 120,000 to 150,000 distinct CDR3 sequences, approximately 20% of them seen just once; the ten biggest clones take up 0.55% to 0.75%. The chain is built from TRBV6-2 or TRBV6-3 and TRBJ1-1, with D unresolved. The TCR was taken from a human donor in good health. Material: naive CD8+ T cells from blood. CDR3 nucleotides: TGTGCCAGCAGTTATCTTGGGATCCCTGAAGCTTTCTTT. It encodes CASSYLGIPEAFF.